What follows are 15 T cell receptor beta chains derived from one specimen sequenced in a study of T-cell reconstitution after alpha-beta-depleted transplantation in children. Library preparation (for TCRbeta) was performed with unique molecular identifiers. TCRdb itself ran the PCR reads through MiXCR, one entry per CDR3 protein. This table has nearly 200,000 distinct CDR3 sequences, 6.3% appearing once. The starting material was PBMCs, obtained before TCRalphabeta/CD19-depleted stem cell transplant. The receptors were gathered from a girl less than two years old with combined immunodeficiency, due to receive a stem cell transplant.

This clonotype was recorded at least ten times. The chain has TRBV5-6 and TRBJ2-1; D remains unclear. With 4 bases removed from V and 8 bases from J, the gap between germline ends came to 13 bases. The germline gives CDR1 SGHDT, CDR2 YYEEEE. This CDR3 spans 13 amino acids. The CDR3 reads CASSVGLAYEQFF. The CDR3 DNA is TGTGCCAGCAGCGTAGGATTAGCCTATGAGCAGTTCTTC.

For this clonotype: A single base separates this from a much larger clone, so it may be a read error. The chain employs TRBV5-1 and TRBJ2-7; 15 nucleotides align to TRBD2. The CDR3 length is 17 residues. Germline assignment: CDR1 SGHRS and CDR2 YFSETQ. In DNA form, the CDR3 reads TGCGCCAGCAGCGAAGGACTAGCGGGGGGGCATGGCTACAAGCAGTACTTC. This sequence encodes CASSEGLAGGHGYKQYF.

Comment on this clonotype: Compared with germline, one end of the junction differs, possibly owing to a read error. V is TRBV20-1 and J is TRBJ1-2, with D maybe TRBD1 (5 bases). This CDR3 is built from 17 residues. Germline CDR1 and CDR2: DFQATT and SNEGSKA (reference sequence). CDR3 region: CCARDQDILSANYGYTF. For the CDR3, the DNA is TGCTGTGCTAGAGACCAGGACATCCTCTCTGCTAACTATGGCTACACCTTC.

This clonotype showed up many times. The gene calls are TRBV4-3 and TRBJ2-1; 9 nucleotides line up with TRBD1. The germline V gene encodes CDR1 LGHNA and CDR2 YSLEER. Losses at the gene ends were 1 base for V and 8 bases for J; bases not matched to a gene: 6. This CDR3 spans 15 amino acids. The CDR3 nucleotides read TGCGCCAGCAGCCAAGGGACAGGGGTTTTCTATGAGCAGTTCTTC. This encodes CASSQGTGVFYEQFF.

This clonotype occurred many times. The V call is TRBV4-2, the J call TRBJ2-1; TRBD1 is a possible D gene (6 bases). This CDR3 comprises 14 residues. Germline V gives CDR1 LGHNA, CDR2 YNFKEQ. The ends were cut back, 0 bases at V and 9 bases at J, with 12 bases in the middle. CDR3 in amino acids: CASSQDTGIGEQFF. CDR3 sequence (DNA): TGTGCCAGCAGCCAAGATACAGGGATAGGTGAGCAGTTCTTC.

This clonotype was recorded many times. The genes are TRBV19 and TRBJ1-5; D may be TRBD1 (5 bases). Trimming removed 4 bases from V and 7 bases from J, with 11 bases in between. The CDR3 sequence is 13 residues long. CDR1 and CDR2 (germline): LNHDA, SQIVND (reference sequence). The CDR3: CASSTQGAQPQHF. The CDR3 DNA reads as TGTGCCAGTAGTACGCAGGGAGCCCAGCCCCAGCATTTT.

This clonotype was counted many times. This chain uses TRBV10-3 with TRBJ2-5, with no clear D. Per germline, CDR1 ENHRY and CDR2 SYGVKD. This CDR3 contains 13 residues. V was trimmed by 0 bases and J by 5 bases, leaving 7 bases between them. The CDR3 region is CAISESPAETQYF. In DNA form, the CDR3 reads TGTGCCATCAGTGAGTCGCCGGCTGAGACCCAGTACTTC.

In this sample, this clonotype turned up many times. The gene calls are TRBV5-5 and TRBJ2-3; 9 nucleotides line up with TRBD1. The CDR3 contains 15 residues. Germline lookup yields CDR1 SGHKS and CDR2 YYEKEE (reference sequence). V gave up 2 bases and J gave up 5 bases; unmatched junction bases: 6. The CDR3 loop is CASSFPDRGGDTQYF. CDR3 bases: TGTGCCAGCAGCTTCCCGGACAGGGGTGGAGATACGCAGTATTTT. Using reference TRBV5-5 and TRBJ2-3 for the parts outside the CDR3, the full variable domain is DAGVTQSPTHLIKTRGQQVTLRCSPISGHKSVSWYQQVLGQGPQFIFQYYEKEERGRGNFPDRFSARQFPNYSSELNVNALLLGDSALYLCASSFPDRGGDTQYFGPGTRLTVL.

This clonotype came up many times. This chain connects TRBV5-1 to TRBJ1-2; tentatively, D is TRBD1 (5 bases). The CDR3 is 15 amino acids. From germline, CDR1 is SGHRS and CDR2 YFSETQ. The germline V and J ends were trimmed by 4 bases and 2 bases, with 15 bases remaining between them. The CDR3 reads CASSAGLTGNYGYTF. The CDR3, as DNA: TGCGCCAGCAGCGCCGGACTTACAGGAAACTATGGCTACACCTTC.

At least ten counts were recorded for this clonotype. This sequence joins TRBV29-1 and TRBJ2-5, with 7 positions matching TRBD1. Losses at the gene ends were 6 bases for V and 1 base for J; bases not matched to a gene: 8. CDR1 is SQVTM and CDR2 is ANQGSEA in the germline V gene. The CDR3 extends over 14 amino acids. CDR3 nucleotide sequence: TGCAGCGTCATGGGACAGACACTCCAAGAGACCCAGTACTTC. It specifies CSVMGQTLQETQYF.

In this sample, this clonotype turned up many times. V usage is TRBV7-2 and J usage is TRBJ1-5; 7 bases agree with TRBD1. Unmatched junction bases numbered 8, after V lost 8 bases and J lost 4 bases. CDR1 is SGHTA, CDR2 FQGNSA, per germline. The CDR3 runs to 14 residues. The CDR3 reads CASCGTVLNQPQHF. CDR3 nucleotides: TGTGCCAGCTGCGGGACAGTTTTAAATCAGCCCCAGCATTTT.

This clonotype was seen ten or more times. V is TRBV4-1 and J is TRBJ2-2, with TRBD2 identical over 9 bases. Looked up from germline, CDR1 is MGHRA and CDR2 is YSYEKL. Trimming cost V 0 bases and J 5 bases; bases outside gene matches: 16. CDR3 length: 20 amino acids. The CDR3 reads CASSQEMAGGRLLGTGELFF. The DNA of the CDR3 is TGCGCCAGCAGCCAAGAGATGGCGGGGGGGCGATTATTAGGAACCGGGGAGCTGTTTTTT.

This clonotype has ten or more counts. The chain carries TRBV20-1 and TRBJ1-3; 9 nucleotides line up with TRBD1. Germline V gene lookup returns CDR1 DFQATT and CDR2 SNEGSKA (reference sequence). The trim removed 3 bases at V and 1 base at J, leaving 4 bases unmatched. The CDR3 loop spans 15 amino acids. The CDR3 spells CSASPDRGSGNTIYF. CDR3 nucleotides: TGCAGTGCTAGCCCCGACAGGGGGTCTGGAAACACCATATATTTT.

This clonotype was seen at least ten times. The CDR3 protein is CASSFSHLGQGFSKNIQYF. DNA for the CDR3: TGTGCCAGCAGCTTTAGCCACCTCGGACAGGGGTTCTCCAAAAACATTCAGTACTTC. This sequence joins TRBV7-2 and TRBJ2-4; 9 bases are shared with TRBD1. The CDR3 runs to 19 residues. The ends lost 3 bases at V and 2 bases at J; junction bases unmatched: 14. Per the germline V gene, CDR1 is SGHTA and CDR2 is FQGNSA. Drawing the rest from reference TRBV7-2 and TRBJ2-4, the complete variable domain is GAGVSQSPSNKVTEKGKDVELRCDPISGHTALYWYRQSLGQGLEFLIYFQGNSAPDKSGLPSDRFSAERTGGSVSTLTIQRTQQEDSAVYLCASSFSHLGQGFSKNIQYFGAGTRLSVL.

The chain has TRBV4-1 and TRBJ1-2; D is undetermined. This CDR3 comprises 16 residues. Germline values: CDR1 MGHRA, CDR2 YSYEKL. Deletions cut 1 base from V and 7 bases from J, with 19 bases between. The CDR3 sequence: CASSQVTATSIGGYTF. CDR3 coding DNA: TGCGCCAGCAGCCAAGTAACAGCAACCTCTATAGGTGGCTACACCTTC.